Listed below are T cell receptor beta chains from one sample, sequenced in a study of identical twins. TCRdb itself ran the 5' RACE reads through MiXCR, one entry per CDR3 protein. The profile shows 640,000 or so distinct CDR3 sequences, approximately 6.1% of them singletons. The specimen was naive T cells sorted from blood. Receptors originate from a man between 18 and 29 years old in good health. Both conserved end residues are part of each CDR3. Each record gives: clone size, D gene, V gene, CDR3 protein. D genes are given only for firm matches. The listing skips clone size in some rows; elsewhere it reads once, few, many or a size class.

>many|-|TRBV12-3/TRBV12-4
CASSLDRTGYNEQFF
>few|-|TRBV10-3
CAISDQSGPYNEQFF
>few|-|TRBV7-9
CASSYRGLPTDEQFF
>-|TRBD2|TRBV6-4
CASSQIAGAGELFF
>-|TRBD2|TRBV12-3/TRBV12-4
CASRKRLAPPYNEQFF
>many|-|TRBV27
CASRPPTGELFF
>many|TRBD2|TRBV20-1
CSAPILAENTDTQYF
>many|-|TRBV7-8
CASSLMSGWEYTEAFF
>many|TRBD2|TRBV6-4
CASSDSSGRAGTDTQYF
>-|-|TRBV11-1
CASSWIQGFPKSYQETQYF
>few|-|TRBV30
CAWSVDYQETQYF
>many|-|TRBV6-4
CASPPWGHEQFF
>many|TRBD2|TRBV7-2
CASSLAWGLAGADTQYF
>few|TRBD2|TRBV20-1
CSVGGLAGPKTQYF
>many|TRBD1|TRBV6-5
CASSYRQGAGEQFF
>many|TRBD1|TRBV20-1
CSASRNRGQKREQYF
>few|TRBD1|TRBV12-3/TRBV12-4
CASTRTGAYTEAFF
>many|TRBD2|TRBV5-1
CASSGRTSGRADTQYF
>-|TRBD1|TRBV7-9
CASSGGTGNLNIQYF
>-|TRBD2|TRBV11-2
CASRFGTSGSFMADTQYF
>many|-|TRBV20-1
CSASLEGQETQYF
>many|-|TRBV20-1
CSARLRTLEAFF
>-|-|TRBV9
CASSPSRGSQPQHF
>many|-|TRBV29-1
CSVGDGRNQPQHF
>many|-|TRBV6-6
CASRGGWEQYF
>-|-|TRBV5-1
CASGDGGLNTEAFF
>many|-|TRBV15
CATSRDQVYEQYF
>many|TRBD1|TRBV29-1
CSVDPSTGAGEAFF
>-|TRBD2|TRBV7-2
CASSIGTSGGETQYF
>many|-|TRBV27
CASSPGSVEQYF
>many|-|TRBV7-9
CASSLGQHTEAFF
>-|-|TRBV28
CASEANWRDYNEQFF
>-|-|TRBV30
CAWSPSENTDTQYF
>few|TRBD2|TRBV3-1
CASSPPGVAGGETQYF
>many|-|TRBV12-3/TRBV12-4
CASSLFGGYNEQFF
>few|-|TRBV27
CASSLPGRREQFF
>-|TRBD2|TRBV7-8
CASSSRLVLAEETQYF
>few|-|TRBV11-2
CASSLVPGSGELFF
>many|TRBD1|TRBV12-3/TRBV12-4
CASSRPDRKYNEQFF
>many|TRBD1|TRBV7-3
CASSRQGGGPEQFF